These 15 T cell receptor beta chains share one sample of origin, sequenced in a study of blood T cell repertoires in COVID-19. Generated by immunoSEQ multiplex PCR, the TCRdb table keeps only in-frame clones and is missing some. The top ten clones hold approximately 11% of a sample with 90,000 to 150,000 clones, 85% of them seen once. Sequenced: peripheral blood. Every receptor here comes from a man aged 80 or over with acute or convalescent COVID-19.

The rearrangement joins TRBV10-3 to TRBJ2-5, with 9 bases identical to TRBD1. This CDR3 has 13 residues. Germline trimming cut 4 bases from V and 4 bases from J; bases unmatched to any gene: 1. CDR1 ENHRY and CDR2 SYGVKD come from the germline V gene. The CDR3 region has the DNA TGTGCCATCAGTGGGACAGGGGTAGAGACCCAGTACTTC. This gives the protein CAISGTGVETQYF.

This sequence joins TRBV2 and TRBJ2-2, with D perhaps TRBD2 (5 bases). This CDR3 contains 15 residues. In germline, CDR1 is SNHLY, CDR2 FYNNEI. The V end lost 2 bases, the J end lost 0 bases, and 7 bases lay between the germline ends. For the CDR3, the DNA is TGTGCCAGCAGTGAAACCGGGGCGAACACCGGGGAGCTGTTTTTT. It yields the protein CASSETGANTGELFF.

This rearrangement joins TRBV28 to TRBJ1-5; 7 nucleotides agree with TRBD1. The CDR3 extends over 14 amino acids. With 6 bases clipped from V and 7 bases from J, the junction kept 9 bases outside the gene matches. CDR1 and CDR2 (germline): MDHEN, SYDVKM. CDR3 region: CASSQGTVEQPQHF. The CDR3 DNA is TGTGCCAGCAGCCAAGGGACAGTGGAACAGCCCCAGCATTTT. The whole variable domain, filled in from reference TRBV28 and TRBJ1-5, reads DVKVTQSSRYLVKRTGEKVFLECVQDMDHENMFWYRQDPGLGLRLIYFSYDVKMKEKGDIPEGYSVSREKKERFSLILESASTNQTSMYLCASSQGTVEQPQHFGDGTRLSIL.

This rearrangement joins TRBV5-1 to TRBJ2-2, with D maybe TRBD1 (6 bases). V dropped 0 bases and J dropped 2 bases, with 11 bases sitting between them. The CDR3 covers 16 residues. Germline V gene data show CDR1 as SGHRS and CDR2 as YFSETQ. CDR3 DNA: TGCGCCAGCAGCTTGGAAGGACAGACAAACACCGGGGAGCTGTTTTTT. Translating it yields CASSLEGQTNTGELFF.

The chain employs TRBV11-2 and TRBJ2-1, with D possibly matching TRBD1 (6 bases). CDR3 size: 13 residues. Trimming shortened V by 0 bases and J by 11 bases, and 11 bases separated the two germline ends. Germline V CDR1 and CDR2: SGHAT, FQNNGV. The CDR3 nucleotides are TGTGCCAGCAGCTTAGATAGGGGGACCAAGCAGTTCTTC. This translates into CASSLDRGTKQFF.

The chain links TRBV28 to TRBJ2-5; TRBD1 agrees at 8 bases. The V gene's germline CDR1 is MDHEN and CDR2 SYDVKM. With 6 bases clipped from V and 2 bases from J, the junction kept 8 bases outside the gene matches. The CDR3 is 15 residues long. DNA for the CDR3: TGTGCCAGCAGCCTTTCCGGGACAGGTCAAGAGACCCAGTACTTC. Encoded protein: CASSLSGTGQETQYF. The entire variable domain, with the rest obtained from reference TRBV28 and TRBJ2-5, is as follows: DVKVTQSSRYLVKRTGEKVFLECVQDMDHENMFWYRQDPGLGLRLIYFSYDVKMKEKGDIPEGYSVSREKKERFSLILESASTNQTSMYLCASSLSGTGQETQYFGPGTRLLVL.

The V gene is TRBV9, the J gene TRBJ2-7; TRBD1 might be the D (6 bases). Germline V gives CDR1 SGDLS, CDR2 YYNGEE. V lost 4 bases, J lost 1 base, and 18 bases lay in between. CDR3 size: 16 residues. As DNA, the CDR3 is TGTGCCAGCAGCCCTCCCCGGGACAACGGATCCTACGAGCAGTACTTC. It translates to CASSPPRDNGSYEQYF.

In this sample, this clone turned up a few times. J is TRBJ1-2 and V is TRBV29-1, with 9 bases aligning to TRBD1. The CDR3 loop spans 14 amino acids. J gave up 6 bases and V 6 bases, and 11 bases lay outside the gene matches. Germline assignment: CDR1 SQVTM and CDR2 ANQGSEA. This CDR3 is CSVPGQGRGNGYTF. For the CDR3, the DNA is TGCAGCGTACCCGGACAGGGGCGAGGAAATGGCTACACCTTC.

The chain joins TRBV5-1 to TRBJ2-2; D gene ambiguous. There are 14 residues in the CDR3. The germline gives CDR1 SGHRS, CDR2 YFSETQ. Between the trimmed V and J ends, which lost 0 bases and 6 bases, there was a span of 9 bases. CDR3 amino acids: CASSLGPTSGELFF. As DNA, the CDR3 is TGCGCCAGCAGCTTGGGGCCCACCTCCGGGGAGCTGTTTTTT.

J is TRBJ2-3 and V is TRBV27, with 10 bases fitting TRBD1. Trimming cost V 2 bases and J 1 base; bases outside gene matches: 3. Germline V gives CDR1 MNHEY, CDR2 SMNVEV (reference sequence). The CDR3 is 16 residues long. This CDR3 reads CASSLGTGVGTDTQYF. The CDR3, as DNA: TGTGCCAGCAGTTTAGGGACAGGGGTAGGCACAGATACGCAGTATTTT.

The rearrangement joins TRBV7-9 to TRBJ1-2, with a weak D call TRBD1 (5 bases). The germline CDR1 and CDR2 sequences are SEHNR and FQNEAQ (reference sequence). The length of the CDR3 is 14 residues. V lost 6 bases and J lost 4, with 15 bases in between. This CDR3 is CASSSRGEVYGYTF. The DNA for the CDR3 is TGTGCCAGCAGTTCAAGAGGGGAGGTCTATGGCTACACCTTC.

The V call is TRBV18, the J call TRBJ2-7; TRBD1 matches 9 bases. The junction had 8 bases not matched to a gene; V was cut back by 5 bases and J by 0 bases. CDR1 and CDR2 from the germline V gene are KGHSH and LQKENI. The CDR3 is made up of 16 amino acids. The CDR3 is CASSTGQGSGSYEQYF. The CDR3, as DNA: TGTGCCAGCTCAACGGGACAGGGATCGGGCTCCTACGAGCAGTACTTC. The full variable domain, completed using reference TRBV18 and TRBJ2-7, is NAGVMQNPRHLVRRRGQEARLRCSPMKGHSHVYWYRQLPEEGLKFMVYLQKENIIDESGMPKERFSAEFPKEGPSILRIQQVVRGDSAAYFCASSTGQGSGSYEQYFGPGTRLTVT.

The chain carries TRBV11-2 and TRBJ2-5, with D possibly being TRBD2 (6 bases). The V gene's germline CDR1 is SGHAT and CDR2 FQNNGV. V lost 5 bases and J 9 bases, leaving 22 bases between the germline ends. CDR3 length equals 15 residues. The CDR3 here is CASSPYSRGPWAQYF. The CDR3 DNA reads as TGTGCCAGCAGCCCTTATTCGCGGGGCCCTTGGGCCCAGTACTTC.

The chain couples TRBV5-1 to TRBJ2-1; TRBD2 agrees at 16 bases. V lost 4 bases to trimming and J lost 6 bases; unmatched junction nucleotides: 13. CDR3 length: 19 residues. CDR1 SGHRS and CDR2 YFSETQ come from the germline V gene. The CDR3 region has the DNA TGCGCCAGCAGCCACCGGGGACTAGCGGGAGGGCCTAACCGCAATGAGCAGTTCTTC. The encoded protein is CASSHRGLAGGPNRNEQFF.

This clone was seen once. This chain connects TRBV5-1 to TRBJ2-1, with 8 bases identical to TRBD2. V dropped 2 bases and J dropped 10; count of bases not matched to a gene: 5. The CDR3 runs 13 residues. Germline V gene sequence: CDR1 SGHRS, CDR2 YFSETQ. The CDR3 protein is CASSLTSSGEQFF. CDR3 nucleotide sequence: TGCGCCAGCAGCTTAACATCTAGCGGGGAGCAGTTCTTC.